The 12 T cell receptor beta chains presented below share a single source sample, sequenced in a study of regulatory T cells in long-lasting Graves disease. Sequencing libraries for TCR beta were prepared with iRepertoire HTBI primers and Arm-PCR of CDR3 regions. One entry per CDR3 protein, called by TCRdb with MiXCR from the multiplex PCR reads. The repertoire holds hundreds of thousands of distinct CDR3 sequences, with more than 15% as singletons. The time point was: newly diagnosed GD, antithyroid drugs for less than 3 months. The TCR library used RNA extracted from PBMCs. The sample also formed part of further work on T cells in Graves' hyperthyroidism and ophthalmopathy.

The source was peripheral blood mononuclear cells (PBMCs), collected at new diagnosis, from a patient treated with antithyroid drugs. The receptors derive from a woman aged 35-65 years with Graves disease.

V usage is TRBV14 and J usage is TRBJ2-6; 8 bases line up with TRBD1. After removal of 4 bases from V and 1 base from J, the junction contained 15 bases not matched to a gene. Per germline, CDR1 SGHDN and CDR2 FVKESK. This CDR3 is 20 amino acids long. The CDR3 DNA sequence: TGTGCCAGCAGCCCGATATTTCGTAGGGACAGGTCTTCTGGGGCCAACGTCCTGACTTTC. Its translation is CASSPIFRRDRSSGANVLTF.

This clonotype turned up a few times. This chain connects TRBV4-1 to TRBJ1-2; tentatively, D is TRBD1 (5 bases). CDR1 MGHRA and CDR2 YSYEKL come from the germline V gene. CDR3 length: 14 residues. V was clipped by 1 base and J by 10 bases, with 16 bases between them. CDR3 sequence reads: CASSQVGGGELYTF. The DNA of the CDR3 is TGCGCCAGCAGCCAAGTTGGGGGGGGGGAACTCTACACCTTC.

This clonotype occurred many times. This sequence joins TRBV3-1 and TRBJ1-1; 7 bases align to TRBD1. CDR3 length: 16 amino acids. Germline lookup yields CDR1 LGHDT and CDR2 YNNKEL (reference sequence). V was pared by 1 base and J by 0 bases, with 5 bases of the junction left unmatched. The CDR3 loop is CASSQGGGGMNTEAFF. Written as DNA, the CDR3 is TGTGCCAGCAGCCAAGGGGGAGGGGGCATGAACACTGAAGCTTTCTTT.

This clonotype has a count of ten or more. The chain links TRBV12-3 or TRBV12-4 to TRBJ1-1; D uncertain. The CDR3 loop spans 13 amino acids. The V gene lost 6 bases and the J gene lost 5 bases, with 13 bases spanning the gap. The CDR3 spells CASREASWTEAFF. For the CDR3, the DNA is TGTGCCAGCAGGGAGGCATCGTGGACTGAAGCTTTCTTT.

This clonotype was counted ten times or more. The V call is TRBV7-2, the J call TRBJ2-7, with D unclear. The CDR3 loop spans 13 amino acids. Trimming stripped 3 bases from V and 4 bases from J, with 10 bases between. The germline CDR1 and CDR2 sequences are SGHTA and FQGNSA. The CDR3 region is CASSFTVGYEQYF. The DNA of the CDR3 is TGTGCCAGCAGCTTTACCGTGGGGTACGAGCAGTACTTC. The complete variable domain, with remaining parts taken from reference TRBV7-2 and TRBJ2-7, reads GAGVSQSPSNKVTEKGKDVELRCDPISGHTALYWYRQSLGQGLEFLIYFQGNSAPDKSGLPSDRFSAERTGGSVSTLTIQRTQQEDSAVYLCASSFTVGYEQYFGPGTRLTVT.

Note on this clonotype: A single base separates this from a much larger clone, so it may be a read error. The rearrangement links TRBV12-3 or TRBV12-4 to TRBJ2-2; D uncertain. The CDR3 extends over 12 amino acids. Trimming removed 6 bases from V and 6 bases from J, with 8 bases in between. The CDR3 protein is CASRKDAGELFF. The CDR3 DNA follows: TGTGCCAGCAGAAAGGACGCCGGGGAGCTGTTTTTT.

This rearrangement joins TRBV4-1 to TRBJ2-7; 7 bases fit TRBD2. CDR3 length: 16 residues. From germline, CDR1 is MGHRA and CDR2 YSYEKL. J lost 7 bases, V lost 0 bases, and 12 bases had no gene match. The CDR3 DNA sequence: TGCGCCAGCAGCCAAGACTCGCTAGCGGCTGGGAGGGAGCAGTACTTC. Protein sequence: CASSQDSLAAGREQYF.

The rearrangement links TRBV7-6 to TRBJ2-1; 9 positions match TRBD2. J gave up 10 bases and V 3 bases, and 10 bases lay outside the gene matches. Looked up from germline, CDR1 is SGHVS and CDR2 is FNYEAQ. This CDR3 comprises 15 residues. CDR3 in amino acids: CASSFGGGAGGEQFF. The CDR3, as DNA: TGTGCCAGCAGCTTTGGCGGGGGGGCCGGGGGCGAGCAGTTCTTC. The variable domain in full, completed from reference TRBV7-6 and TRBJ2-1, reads GAGVSQSPRYKVTKRGQDVALRCDPISGHVSLYWYRQALGQGPEFLTYFNYEAQQDKSGLPNDRFSAERPEGSISTLTIQRTEQRDSAMYRCASSFGGGAGGEQFFGPGTRLTVL.

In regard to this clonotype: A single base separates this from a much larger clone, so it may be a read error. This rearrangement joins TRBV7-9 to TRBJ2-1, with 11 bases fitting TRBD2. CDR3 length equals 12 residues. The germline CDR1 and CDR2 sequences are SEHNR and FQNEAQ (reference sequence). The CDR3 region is CASSGRLAGQLF. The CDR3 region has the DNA TGTGCCAGCAGCGGCAGACTAGCGGGACAGCTCTTC.

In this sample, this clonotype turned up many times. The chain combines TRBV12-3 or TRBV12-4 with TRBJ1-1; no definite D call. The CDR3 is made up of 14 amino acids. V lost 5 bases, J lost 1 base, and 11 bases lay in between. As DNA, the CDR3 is TGTGCCAGCAGTCCGAGGAACTCGAACACTGAAGCTTTCTTT. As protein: CASSPRNSNTEAFF.

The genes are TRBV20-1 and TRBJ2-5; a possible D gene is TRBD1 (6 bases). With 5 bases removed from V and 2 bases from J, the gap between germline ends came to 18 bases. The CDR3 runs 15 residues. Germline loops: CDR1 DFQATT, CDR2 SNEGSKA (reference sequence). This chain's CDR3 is CSARPTQGTQETQYF. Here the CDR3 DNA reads TGCAGTGCTCGCCCCACGCAGGGGACACAAGAGACCCAGTACTTC.

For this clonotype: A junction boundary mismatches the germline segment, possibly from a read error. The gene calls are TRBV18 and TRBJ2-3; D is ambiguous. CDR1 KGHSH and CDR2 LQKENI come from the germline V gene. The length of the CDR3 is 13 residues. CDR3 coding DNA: TGTGCCAGCCCACCTGGGAACACAGATACGCAGTATTTT. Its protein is CASPPGNTDTQYF.